One sample yielded the 19 T cell receptor beta chains listed below, sequenced in a study of T cells in Graves' hyperthyroidism and ophthalmopathy. There were TCR beta CDR3 regions amplified from RNA transcripts. A first-round RT-PCR of the TCR CDR3 used the HTBI primer set. TCRdb reprocessed the multiplex PCR reads via MiXCR and lists one record per CDR3 protein. The sample lists 480,000 or so distinct CDR3 sequences; 35% to 50% were seen once. Sequenced material: peripheral blood or thyroid tissue (not recorded which). The origin of the receptors is an adult woman with Graves' disease, either hyperthyroidism or ophthalmopathy (not recorded which).

The chain links TRBV24-1 to TRBJ2-5, with 7 nucleotides matching TRBD2. The CDR3 length is 14 residues. Germline CDR1 is KGHDR and CDR2 is SFDVKD. After removal of 3 bases from V and 5 bases from J, the junction contained 5 bases not matched to a gene. CDR3 bases: TGTGCCACCAGTGATAGGGCGGGAGTTGAGACCCAGTACTTC. It specifies CATSDRAGVETQYF.

This clonotype was seen only a few times. The chain recombines TRBV6-2 or TRBV6-3 with TRBJ1-4, with D possibly matching TRBD1 (6 bases). V was trimmed by 0 bases and J by 8 bases, leaving 16 bases between them. Germline CDR1 MNHEY, CDR2 SVGEGT. The CDR3 has 16 residues. As DNA, the CDR3 is TGTGCCAGCAGTTACTCGGTGGAGGAAGACAGGGAAAAACTGTTTTTT. Encoded protein: CASSYSVEEDREKLFF.

This rearrangement joins TRBV7-6 to TRBJ2-7, with 7 positions matching TRBD1. The germline CDR1 and CDR2 sequences are SGHVS and FNYEAQ. CDR3 length: 18 residues. V lost 1 base and J lost 3; bases outside the gene matches: 15. The CDR3 nucleotides are TGTGCCAGCAGCTTAGAGGGGGCCAGGACGGTCGGGGACTACGAGCAGTACTTC. This encodes CASSLEGARTVGDYEQYF.

This chain joins TRBV12-3 or TRBV12-4 and TRBJ1-2; the D is unclear. The CDR3 has 11 amino acids. With 4 bases removed from V and 7 bases from J, the gap between germline ends came to 7 bases. The CDR3 reads CASSSSSGYTF. DNA for the CDR3: TGTGCCAGCAGTTCGTCCAGTGGCTACACCTTC.

A few counts support this clonotype. Here the CDR3 reads CASSPGTFSTDTQYF. Here the CDR3 DNA reads TGCGCCAGCAGCCCGGGCACTTTTAGCACAGATACGCAGTATTTT. This chain uses TRBV4-1 with TRBJ2-3; D is uncertain. This CDR3 region has 15 residues. Germline V CDR1 and CDR2: MGHRA, YSYEKL. V dropped 4 bases and J dropped 0 bases, with 11 bases sitting between them.

The rearrangement joins TRBV7-7 to TRBJ2-5; 8 bases map to TRBD1. CDR1 is SSHAT, CDR2 FNYEAQ, per germline (reference sequence). The CDR3 has 13 residues. CDR3 coding DNA: TGTGCTGGGCGATGGACAGGGAAAGAGACCCAGTACTTC. This gives the protein CAGRWTGKETQYF.

The V call is TRBV5-1, the J call TRBJ1-1, with D possibly TRBD1 on 5 matching bases. V lost 3 bases and J lost 4, with 22 bases in between. Germline CDR1 SGHRS, CDR2 YFSETQ. CDR3 length: 17 residues. The CDR3 region has the DNA TGCGCCAGCAGCTCACCAAGCGGACACTCCTCGGGCACTGAAGCTTTCTTT. Its translation: CASSSPSGHSSGTEAFF.

The chain is built from TRBV25-1 and TRBJ2-6, with D perhaps matching TRBD2 (6 bases). The CDR3 extends over 15 amino acids. Germline V lookup: CDR1 MGHDK, CDR2 SYGVNS. The V and J ends lost 5 bases and 3 bases respectively, with 11 bases between them. CDR3 DNA: TGTGCCAGCAGTACGGAGGGTGTTGGGGCCAACGTCCTGACTTTC. Translation: CASSTEGVGANVLTF.

This clonotype has a count of ten or more. This sequence joins TRBV10-3 and TRBJ2-7, with a tentative D call TRBD1 (6 bases). Germline lookup yields CDR1 ENHRY and CDR2 SYGVKD. Trimming stripped 7 bases from V and 0 bases from J, with 13 bases between. The CDR3 sequence is 14 residues long. As DNA, the CDR3 is TGTGCCATCACTCGGACAGCGAGCTCCTACGAGCAGTACTTC. Its protein product is CAITRTASSYEQYF.

This chain connects TRBV7-9 to TRBJ2-4; 9 positions agree with TRBD2. The CDR3 covers 16 residues. Germline CDR1 SEHNR, CDR2 FQNEAQ (reference sequence). Trimming cost V 4 bases and J 6 bases; bases outside gene matches: 10. CDR3 in DNA: TGTGCCAGCAGCTCCCAAGGGGGGGGACTAGCAAACATTCAGTACTTC. Translating it yields CASSSQGGGLANIQYF.

The rearrangement links TRBV29-1 to TRBJ2-2; D is possibly TRBD1 (6 bases). The V end was cut by 7 bases, the J end by 1 base, with 7 bases between. Germline V gene lookup returns CDR1 SQVTM and CDR2 ANQGSEA. CDR3 length equals 12 residues. This CDR3 reads CSETGNTGELFF. The CDR3 nucleotides read TGCAGCGAGACAGGGAACACCGGGGAGCTGTTTTTT.

The rearrangement uses TRBV10-3 and TRBJ2-2; D is unclear. The V gene lost 4 bases and the J gene lost 3 bases, with 15 bases spanning the gap. This CDR3 is 16 amino acids long. The germline gives CDR1 ENHRY, CDR2 SYGVKD. CDR3 loop: CAISVDAQVDTGELFF. CDR3 DNA: TGTGCCATCAGTGTGGACGCGCAGGTCGACACCGGGGAGCTGTTTTTT.

This clonotype was recorded at least ten times. This chain connects TRBV5-5 to TRBJ1-1, with D maybe TRBD1 (6 bases). CDR1 and CDR2 from the germline V gene are SGHKS and YYEKEE (reference sequence). There are 14 residues in the CDR3. V lost 4 bases to trimming and J lost 1 base, with 11 bases between them. CDR3 region: CASSQGHANTEAFF. CDR3 nucleotide sequence: TGTGCCAGCAGCCAGGGACACGCGAACACTGAAGCTTTCTTT.

This chain connects TRBV20-1 to TRBJ1-5; D gene ambiguous. This CDR3 region has 14 residues. The germline gives CDR1 DFQATT, CDR2 SNEGSKA (reference sequence). V was shortened by 4 bases and J by 4 bases, with 14 bases between the two germline ends. In nucleotides, the CDR3 is TGCAGTGCTACCCACGGGCAGCTTAATCAGCCCCAGCATTTT. Protein product: CSATHGQLNQPQHF.

The chain links TRBV10-2 to TRBJ1-1, with 10 bases that match TRBD1. Germline V gene data show CDR1 as WSHSY and CDR2 as SAAADI. This CDR3 is 16 amino acids long. V was pared by 8 bases and J by 4 bases, with 13 bases of the junction left unmatched. The CDR3 sequence is CASSLPGQGEITEAFF. For the CDR3, the DNA is TGCGCCAGCTCCCTCCCTGGACAGGGGGAAATCACTGAAGCTTTCTTT.

As regards this clonotype: One end of the junction fails to match germline, which may point to a read error. The CDR3 sequence: CASSLDTSGTLAYEQYF. CDR3 DNA: TGTGCCAGCAGCTTGGATACTAGCGGGACCCTCGCCTACGAGCAGTACTTC. The chain couples TRBV5-1 to TRBJ2-7; 10 bases map to TRBD2. Germline CDR1 SGHRS, CDR2 YFSETQ. The CDR3 is 17 amino acids.

This clonotype was recorded many times. The rearrangement joins TRBV6-1 to TRBJ1-5; D call uncertain. The CDR3 consists of 13 residues. With 6 bases removed from V and 4 bases from J, the gap between germline ends came to 10 bases. Germline-derived CDR1 and CDR2 are MNHNS and SASEGT. The CDR3 nucleotides are TGTGCCAGCAGGATGGATGCAAATCAGCCCCAGCATTTT. Translated, it gives CASRMDANQPQHF.

This chain joins TRBV20-1 and TRBJ1-2; tentatively, D is TRBD1 (6 bases). The CDR3 consists of 13 residues. The V gene lost 4 bases and the J gene lost 2 bases, with 11 bases spanning the gap. Germline assignment: CDR1 DFQATT and CDR2 SNEGSKA (reference sequence). The CDR3 DNA is TGCAGTGCTACCGGGGACACAAACTATGGCTACACCTTC. This sequence encodes CSATGDTNYGYTF.

This chain joins TRBV9 and TRBJ2-2; 8 positions match TRBD1. Germline V CDR1 and CDR2: SGDLS, YYNGEE. The CDR3 spans 15 residues. V shed 2 bases, J shed 0 bases, and the junction held 0 bases outside the gene matches. CDR3 in amino acids: CASSVGQANTGELFF. In DNA form, the CDR3 reads TGTGCCAGCAGCGTGGGACAGGCGAACACCGGGGAGCTGTTTTTT.